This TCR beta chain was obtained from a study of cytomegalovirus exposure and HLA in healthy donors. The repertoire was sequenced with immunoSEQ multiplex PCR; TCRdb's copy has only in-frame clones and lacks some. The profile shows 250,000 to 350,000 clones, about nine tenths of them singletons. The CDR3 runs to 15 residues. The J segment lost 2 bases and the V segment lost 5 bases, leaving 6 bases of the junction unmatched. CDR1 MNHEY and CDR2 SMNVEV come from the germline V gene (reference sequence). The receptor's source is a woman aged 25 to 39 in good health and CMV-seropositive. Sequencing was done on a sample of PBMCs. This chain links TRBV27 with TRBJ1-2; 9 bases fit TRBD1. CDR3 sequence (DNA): TGTGCCAGCAGTGAGGGACAGGGCGGAAACTATGGCTACACCTTC. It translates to CASSEGQGGNYGYTF.